The text below deals with one T cell receptor (beta chain). The antigen is undetermined. This sample was taken from a study of T cell responses to AZD1222 COVID-19 vaccine. General study findings and limits: Two doses of AZD1222 preceded a rise in Spike-specific TCR breadth and depth.

Germline lookup yields CDR1 MNHEY and CDR2 SVGAGI. Trimming removed 6 bases from V and 6 bases from J, with 11 bases in between. The CDR3 has 12 amino acids. Repertoires were generated with immunoSEQ multiplex PCR, while TCRdb's copy carries only in-frame clones and drops some. The data contain approximately 110,000 clones, more than 85% of them singletons. The genes are TRBV6-5 and TRBJ1-1; D is ambiguous. This specimen was peripheral blood, taken on day 0 of AZD1222 vaccination. The receptor's source is an adult in good health. The chain's CDR3 is CASSDHGPEAFF. The CDR3 DNA reads TGTGCCAGCAGCGACCATGGTCCTGAAGCTTTCTTT.